This TCR beta chain was sequenced for a study of human versus mouse CDR3 diversity and MHC coevolution. The overall study: Between roughly 5.5 x 10^6 and 1.6 x 10^7 valid reads came from each sample. General study findings and limits: Among all groups, most of the three human donors showed least clonal inequality. Mice had fewer CDR3 deletions and insertions than humans on average.

This CDR3 region has 19 residues. CDR1 and CDR2 from the germline V gene are ENHRY and SYGVKD. V lost 6 bases to trimming and J lost 0 bases; unmatched junction nucleotides: 17. Cells were CD45RO-negative CD62L-positive naive CD4 T cells sorted from PBMCs. Sequencing was performed with immunoSEQ multiplex PCR; in TCRdb, only in-frame clones are kept and a portion is missing. The sample contains about 77,000 clones, approximately 90% of which appear only once. This clone has only one observation. Its antigen is undetermined. The sample taken for sequencing was naive CD4+ T cells from blood. Indicated subset: CD45RO-negative CD62L-positive naive CD4 T cells. This sequence joins TRBV10-3 and TRBJ2-3; 8 positions match TRBD2. This receptor was identified in a person between 25 and 69 years old in good health. CDR3 loop: CAIRDTGGPTFSSTDTQYF. CDR3 nucleotides: TGTGCCATCAGGGACACGGGGGGGCCGACATTTTCTAGCACAGATACGCAGTATTTT.